A selection of T cell receptor beta chains follows, all from one sample in a study of vaccination and CD4 T cells after COVID-19. Antigens of these TCRs are unknown. TCRdb ran MiXCR on the PCR reads and lists one entry per CDR3 protein. The sample yields about 15,000 distinct CDR3 sequences, 50% to 55% seen once. The sample was CD4+ T cells from blood, cultured in vitro. The receptors shown here come from a human donor who had recovered from COVID-19. Both conserved end residues are part of each CDR3. The D gene is left open where the match is weak. A clone size is listed for some rows: how often the clone was seen (once, few, many), or a class if it is expanded.

D: TRBD2; J: TRBJ2-1; size: -; length: 15; V: TRBV5-1; CDR3: CASRGLASSYNEQFF; DNA: TGCGCCAGCCGTGGACTAGCGAGCTCCTACAATGAGCAGTTCTTC
D: TRBD1; J: TRBJ1-2; size: -; length: 14; V: TRBV5-5; CDR3: CASSATTGGGGYTF; DNA: TGTGCCAGCAGCGCGACCACAGGGGGTGGTGGCTACACCTTC
D: TRBD2; J: TRBJ2-7; size: -; length: 13; V: TRBV20-1; CDR3: CSAPYSGSHEQYF; DNA: TGCAGTGCTCCCTACAGCGGGAGCCACGAGCAGTACTTC
D: -; J: TRBJ2-4; size: -; length: 14; V: TRBV12-3/TRBV12-4; CDR3: CASSPTASGNIQYF; DNA: TGTGCCAGCAGCCCAACAGCGAGTGGAAACATTCAGTACTTC
D: TRBD1; J: TRBJ2-3; size: -; length: 16; V: TRBV6-1; CDR3: CASNGFGTGRTDTQYF; DNA: TGTGCCAGCAATGGTTTCGGGACAGGACGCACAGATACGCAGTATTTT
D: -; J: TRBJ2-7; size: -; length: 13; V: TRBV20-1; CDR3: CSARVDTMGEQYF; DNA: TGCAGTGCTAGGGTGGACACGATGGGGGAGCAGTACTTC
D: TRBD1; J: TRBJ1-5; size: -; length: 14; V: TRBV27; CDR3: CATQGQNSNQPQHF; DNA: TGTGCCACCCAGGGACAGAATAGCAATCAGCCCCAGCATTTT
D: TRBD1; J: TRBJ2-2; size: -; length: 16; V: TRBV30; CDR3: CARRDTRQGGTGELFF; DNA: TGTGCCCGGAGGGATACACGACAGGGGGGGACCGGGGAGCTGTTTTTT
D: TRBD1; J: TRBJ1-1; size: -; length: 14; V: TRBV7-9; CDR3: CASSRGQGGAEAFF; DNA: TGTGCCAGCAGCAGGGGACAGGGGGGCGCTGAAGCTTTCTTT
D: -; J: TRBJ2-7; size: -; length: 14; V: TRBV24-1; CDR3: CATSASRDGYEQYF; DNA: TGTGCCACCAGCGCCTCCAGGGATGGATACGAGCAGTACTTC
D: TRBD1; J: TRBJ1-2; size: few; length: 12; V: TRBV20-1; CDR3: CSASAGGGGYTF; DNA: TGCAGTGCTAGCGCAGGGGGCGGGGGCTACACCTTC
D: -; J: TRBJ2-3; size: -; length: 15; V: TRBV2; CDR3: CASSELVGSSDTQYF; DNA: TGTGCCAGCAGTGAACTAGTAGGGTCCTCGGATACGCAGTATTTT
D: -; J: TRBJ1-5; size: few; length: 15; V: TRBV19; CDR3: CASTLADSRYQPQHF; DNA: TGTGCCAGTACTCTAGCCGACAGCCGATATCAGCCCCAGCATTTT
D: -; J: TRBJ2-7; size: -; length: 17; V: TRBV15; CDR3: CATSRDIHRVRSYEQYF; DNA: TGTGCCACCAGCAGAGATATCCACAGGGTAAGGTCCTACGAGCAGTACTTC
D: -; J: TRBJ2-5; size: -; length: 13; V: TRBV5-6; CDR3: CASSLAGKQTQYF; DNA: TGTGCCAGCAGCTTGGCTGGGAAGCAGACCCAGTACTTC
D: -; J: TRBJ2-3; size: medium-sized; length: 15; V: TRBV2; CDR3: CASSDIGLAPNTQYF; DNA: TGTGCCAGCAGTGATATCGGCCTAGCGCCGAATACGCAGTATTTT
D: -; J: TRBJ2-5; size: few; length: 14; V: TRBV7-8; CDR3: CASGDRASQETQYF; DNA: TGTGCCAGCGGTGACAGAGCCAGCCAAGAGACCCAGTACTTC
D: TRBD2; J: TRBJ2-7; size: -; length: 18; V: TRBV6-2/TRBV6-3; CDR3: CASSYTGTSGSWSYEQYF; DNA: TGTGCCAGCAGTTACACCGGGACTAGCGGAAGTTGGTCCTACGAGCAGTACTTC
D: -; J: TRBJ2-7; size: -; length: 16; V: TRBV30; CDR3: CAWSVDLAGAPYEQYF; DNA: TGTGCCTGGAGTGTTGATTTGGCGGGGGCCCCCTACGAGCAGTACTTC
D: -; J: TRBJ1-1; size: few; length: 13; V: TRBV7-9; CDR3: CASSSYSSTGAFF; DNA: TGTGCCAGCAGCTCCTATTCCTCAACGGGAGCTTTCTTT
D: TRBD1; J: TRBJ1-2; size: -; length: 14; V: TRBV5-1; CDR3: CASSPGQETNGYTF; DNA: TGCGCCAGCAGCCCAGGACAGGAGACAAATGGCTACACCTTC
D: -; J: TRBJ2-5; size: -; length: 16; V: TRBV20-1; CDR3: CSAGLGSGQYQETQYF; DNA: TGCAGTGCCGGGTTGGGCAGCGGACAGTACCAAGAGACCCAGTACTTC
D: TRBD1; J: TRBJ2-5; size: -; length: 15; V: TRBV6-4; CDR3: CASSPGQGDIETQYF; DNA: TGTGCCAGCAGCCCGGGACAGGGGGATATAGAGACCCAGTACTTC
D: -; J: TRBJ1-1; size: few; length: 13; V: TRBV28; CDR3: CASSPQKSTEAFF; DNA: TGTGCCAGCAGCCCCCAGAAGTCCACTGAAGCTTTCTTT
D: -; J: TRBJ1-2; size: few; length: 14; V: TRBV10-1; CDR3: CASSASGTSYGYTF; DNA: TGCGCCAGCAGTGCCTCCGGGACCTCCTATGGCTACACCTTC
D: -; J: TRBJ2-1; size: few; length: 11; V: TRBV28; CDR3: CASTVRGEQFF; DNA: TGTGCCAGCACGGTTCGAGGTGAGCAGTTCTTC
D: -; J: TRBJ2-5; size: medium-sized; length: 14; V: TRBV20-1; CDR3: CSARASEFRETQYF; DNA: TGCAGTGCTAGGGCTAGCGAGTTTCGAGAGACCCAGTACTTC
D: -; J: TRBJ1-5; size: -; length: 13; V: TRBV2; CDR3: CASGTGRGQPQHF; DNA: TGTGCCAGCGGTACAGGTAGAGGTCAGCCCCAGCATTTT
D: TRBD1; J: TRBJ2-7; size: -; length: 13; V: TRBV20-1; CDR3: CSATYRGLHEQYF; DNA: TGCAGTGCCACCTACAGGGGGCTCCACGAGCAGTACTTC
D: TRBD1; J: TRBJ1-2; size: few; length: 15; V: TRBV30; CDR3: CAWRDRGRVSYGYTF; DNA: TGTGCCTGGAGGGACAGGGGGCGCGTAAGCTATGGCTACACCTTC
D: -; J: TRBJ1-6; size: -; length: 17; V: TRBV9; CDR3: CASSVWQAATPNSPLHF; DNA: TGTGCCAGCAGCGTATGGCAGGCTGCCACGCCTAATTCACCCCTCCACTTT
D: TRBD2; J: TRBJ2-5; size: -; length: 13; V: TRBV28; CDR3: CASRSGNQETQYF; DNA: TGTGCCAGCAGAAGCGGGAACCAAGAGACCCAGTACTTC
D: -; J: TRBJ2-3; size: few; length: 14; V: TRBV5-1; CDR3: CASSLGGTTDTQYF; DNA: TGCGCCAGCAGCTTGGGCGGTACCACAGATACGCAGTATTTT
D: -; J: TRBJ2-7; size: -; length: 15; V: TRBV5-1; CDR3: CASSLASGAAYEQYF; DNA: TGCGCCAGCAGCTTGGCGTCAGGGGCTGCCTACGAGCAGTACTTC
D: -; J: TRBJ2-7; size: -; length: 13; V: TRBV6-2/TRBV6-3; CDR3: CASRFAAGPEQYF; DNA: TGTGCCAGCAGGTTTGCGGCGGGACCCGAGCAGTACTTC
D: -; J: TRBJ2-3; size: -; length: 16; V: TRBV15; CDR3: CATSSPLSGKSDTQYF; DNA: TGTGCCACCAGCAGTCCTCTTAGCGGAAAGAGTGATACGCAGTATTTT
D: -; J: TRBJ2-7; size: -; length: 23; V: TRBV12-3/TRBV12-4; CDR3: CASTNQTSMYLCASNSTVSEQYF; DNA: -
D: -; J: TRBJ2-5; size: -; length: 16; V: TRBV15; CDR3: CATSRGFLGDQETQYF; DNA: TGTGCCACCAGCAGAGGTTTTCTCGGGGACCAAGAGACCCAGTACTTC
D: -; J: TRBJ1-5; size: few; length: 14; V: TRBV10-3; CDR3: CATTTDRINQPQHF; DNA: TGTGCCACGACGACCGACAGGATCAATCAGCCCCAGCATTTT
D: -; J: TRBJ1-3; size: -; length: 14; V: TRBV27; CDR3: CASSFSGPGNTIYF; DNA: TGTGCCAGCAGTTTCTCAGGTCCCGGAAACACCATATATTTT
D: -; J: TRBJ1-2; size: few; length: 14; V: TRBV7-9; CDR3: CASSLTGEEYGYTF; DNA: TGTGCCAGCAGCTTAACGGGGGAAGAGTATGGCTACACCTTC
D: -; J: TRBJ2-6; size: -; length: 13; V: TRBV20-1; CDR3: CSAPVAGANVLTF; DNA: TGCAGTGCGCCGGTGGCTGGGGCCAACGTCCTGACTTTC
D: -; J: TRBJ2-5; size: -; length: 14; V: TRBV20-1; CDR3: CSARVPTHQETQYF; DNA: TGCAGTGCTAGAGTTCCAACCCACCAAGAGACCCAGTACTTC
D: -; J: TRBJ2-2; size: -; length: 15; V: TRBV7-3; CDR3: CASSPQGLEGGELFF; DNA: TGTGCCAGCAGCCCACAGGGGCTGGAGGGCGGGGAGCTGTTTTTT
D: TRBD1; J: TRBJ1-6; size: -; length: 15; V: TRBV19; CDR3: CASSAPGQRNSPLHF; DNA: TGTGCCAGTAGCGCTCCGGGACAGAGAAATTCACCCCTCCACTTT
D: TRBD2; J: TRBJ2-3; size: -; length: 15; V: TRBV20-1; CDR3: CSARRSGRGTDTQYF; DNA: TGCAGTGCTAGAAGGAGCGGGAGGGGGACAGATACGCAGTATTTT
D: TRBD2; J: TRBJ2-5; size: -; length: 16; V: TRBV20-1; CDR3: CSARTNIAGARETQYF; DNA: TGCAGTGCTAGAACAAATATAGCGGGAGCTCGGGAGACCCAGTACTTC
D: -; J: TRBJ2-3; size: -; length: 13; V: TRBV24-1; CDR3: CATRQAPSDTQYF; DNA: TGTGCCACCCGGCAAGCCCCTTCAGATACGCAGTATTTT
D: -; J: TRBJ1-2; size: -; length: 15; V: TRBV12-3/TRBV12-4; CDR3: CASNQGVAANYGYTF; DNA: TGTGCCAGCAACCAAGGGGTAGCAGCTAACTATGGCTACACCTTC
D: -; J: TRBJ2-2; size: -; length: 18; V: TRBV7-8; CDR3: CASSPGAGAALNTGELFF; DNA: TGTGCCAGCAGTCCGGGGGCGGGAGCGGCCCTGAACACCGGGGAGCTGTTTTTT
D: -; J: TRBJ2-7; size: -; length: 16; V: TRBV14; CDR3: CASSPLVTAEGYEQYF; DNA: TGTGCCAGCAGCCCCCTGGTGACAGCGGAAGGCTACGAGCAGTACTTC
D: TRBD2; J: TRBJ2-1; size: -; length: 15; V: TRBV6-2/TRBV6-3; CDR3: CASRTSGPPPREQFF; DNA: TGTGCCAGCAGGACTAGCGGCCCTCCTCCCCGAGAGCAGTTCTTC
D: TRBD2; J: TRBJ2-1; size: -; length: 11; V: TRBV20-1; CDR3: CSARGGNEQFF; DNA: TGCAGTGCTAGGGGGGGGAATGAGCAGTTCTTC
D: TRBD2; J: TRBJ2-2; size: -; length: 14; V: TRBV20-1; CDR3: CSASLAGRGGELFF; DNA: TGCAGTGCTTCGCTAGCGGGGCGGGGCGGGGAGCTGTTTTTT
D: -; J: TRBJ2-3; size: few; length: 12; V: TRBV2; CDR3: CASITLGDTQYF; DNA: TGTGCCAGCATAACCCTGGGCGATACGCAGTATTTT
D: TRBD1; J: TRBJ2-4; size: -; length: 14; V: TRBV11-3; CDR3: CASSLGRGGNIQYF; DNA: TGTGCCAGCAGCTTAGGAAGAGGGGGCAACATTCAGTACTTC
D: TRBD1; J: TRBJ1-2; size: -; length: 16; V: TRBV6-1; CDR3: CASSPHGTETNYGYTF; DNA: TGTGCCAGCAGCCCACACGGGACAGAAACTAACTATGGCTACACCTTC
D: -; J: TRBJ2-1; size: -; length: 13; V: TRBV24-1; CDR3: CATSEAVYNEQFF; DNA: TGTGCCACCAGTGAGGCAGTCTACAATGAGCAGTTCTTC
D: TRBD1; J: TRBJ2-5; size: few; length: 13; V: TRBV6-1; CDR3: CASRRDSQETQYF; DNA: TGTGCCAGCAGACGGGACAGCCAAGAGACCCAGTACTTC